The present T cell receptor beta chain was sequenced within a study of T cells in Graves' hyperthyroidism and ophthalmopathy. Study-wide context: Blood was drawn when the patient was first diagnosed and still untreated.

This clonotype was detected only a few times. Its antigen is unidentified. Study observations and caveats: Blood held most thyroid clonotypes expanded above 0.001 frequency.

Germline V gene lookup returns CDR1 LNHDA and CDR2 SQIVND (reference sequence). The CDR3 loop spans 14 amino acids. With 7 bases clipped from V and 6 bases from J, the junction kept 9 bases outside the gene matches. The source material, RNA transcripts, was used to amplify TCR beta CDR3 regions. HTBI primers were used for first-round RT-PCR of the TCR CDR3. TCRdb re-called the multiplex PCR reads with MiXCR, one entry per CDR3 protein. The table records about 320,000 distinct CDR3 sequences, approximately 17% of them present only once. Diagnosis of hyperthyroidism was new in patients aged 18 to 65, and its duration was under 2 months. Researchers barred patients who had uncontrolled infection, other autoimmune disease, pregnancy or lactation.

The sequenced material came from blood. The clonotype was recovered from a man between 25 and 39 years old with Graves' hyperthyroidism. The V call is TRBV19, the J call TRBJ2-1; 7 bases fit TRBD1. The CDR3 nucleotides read TGTGCCAGTACTGGCAGGACAGGTCCCAATGAGCAGTTCTTC. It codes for CASTGRTGPNEQFF.